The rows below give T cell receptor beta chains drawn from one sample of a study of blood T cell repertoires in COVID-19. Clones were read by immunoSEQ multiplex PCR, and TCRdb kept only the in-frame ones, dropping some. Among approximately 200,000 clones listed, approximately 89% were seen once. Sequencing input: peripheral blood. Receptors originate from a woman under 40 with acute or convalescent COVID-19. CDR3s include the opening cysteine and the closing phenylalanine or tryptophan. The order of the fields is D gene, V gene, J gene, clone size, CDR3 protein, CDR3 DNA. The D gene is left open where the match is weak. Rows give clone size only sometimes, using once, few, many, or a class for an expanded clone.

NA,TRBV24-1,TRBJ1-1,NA,CATSDFQGPAFF,TGTGCCACCAGTGATTTTCAGGGGCCTGCTTTCTTT
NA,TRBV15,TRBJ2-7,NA,CATSSGSLLEQYF,TGTGCCACCAGCAGCGGGAGTCTTCTCGAGCAGTACTTC
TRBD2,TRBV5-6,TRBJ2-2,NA,CASSRTRHTGELFF,TGTGCCAGCAGCCGGACTAGGCACACCGGGGAGCTGTTTTTT
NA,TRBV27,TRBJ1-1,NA,CASRGTGFGEAFF,TGTGCCAGCAGAGGAACAGGGTTTGGTGAAGCTTTCTTT
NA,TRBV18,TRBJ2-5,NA,CATEDVETQYF,TGTGCCACCGAGGATGTTGAGACCCAGTACTTC
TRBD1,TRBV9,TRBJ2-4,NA,CASSDRGNIQYF,TGTGCCAGCAGCGACAGGGGCAACATTCAGTACTTC
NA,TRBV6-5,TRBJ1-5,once,CASSAERNQPQHF,TGTGCCAGCAGCGCCGAGCGCAATCAGCCCCAGCATTTT
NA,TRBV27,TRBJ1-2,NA,CASSLSGIHYGYTF,TGTGCCAGCAGTTTATCTGGCATCCACTATGGCTACACCTTC
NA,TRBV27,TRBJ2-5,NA,CASSSENIPSGTQYF,TGTGCCAGCAGCTCCGAAAATATTCCCTCGGGGACCCAGTACTTC
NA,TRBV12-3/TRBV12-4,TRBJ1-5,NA,CASSLSVQPQHF,TGTGCCAGCAGTTTATCGGTACAGCCCCAGCATTTT
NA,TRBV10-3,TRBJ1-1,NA,CAISGQENTEAFF,TGTGCCATCAGTGGACAGGAGAACACTGAAGCTTTCTTT
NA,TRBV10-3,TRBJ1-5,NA,CAISETVRQPQHF,TGTGCCATCAGTGAGACAGTACGCCAGCCCCAGCATTTT
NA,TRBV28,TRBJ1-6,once,CASGRGPLHF,TGTGCCAGCGGGCGGGGGCCCCTCCACTTT
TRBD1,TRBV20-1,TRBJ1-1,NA,CSASWGDRAFF,TGCAGTGCTAGTTGGGGGGACAGAGCTTTCTTT
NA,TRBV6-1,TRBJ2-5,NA,CASCETVRQTQYF,TGTGCCAGCTGTGAGACGGTCAGGCAGACCCAGTACTTC
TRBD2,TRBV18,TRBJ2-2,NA,CASSPAGAPHGTGELFF,TGTGCCAGCTCACCAGCGGGAGCCCCACACGGCACCGGGGAGCTGTTTTTT
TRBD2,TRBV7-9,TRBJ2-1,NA,CASSLGPGRNYNEQFF,TGTGCCAGCAGCTTAGGACCCGGGAGGAACTACAATGAGCAGTTCTTC
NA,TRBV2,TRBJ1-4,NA,CASKQNEKLFF,TGTGCCAGCAAACAAAATGAAAAACTGTTTTTT
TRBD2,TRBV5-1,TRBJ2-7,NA,CASSFSGSVYEQYF,TGCGCCAGCAGCTTCAGCGGGAGTGTTTACGAGCAGTACTTC
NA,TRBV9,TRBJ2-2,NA,CASGTANTGELFF,TGTGCCAGCGGTACAGCAAACACCGGGGAGCTGTTTTTT
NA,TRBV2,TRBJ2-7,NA,CASSGRAVFSYEQYF,TGTGCCAGCAGTGGGCGGGCGGTGTTCTCCTACGAGCAGTACTTC
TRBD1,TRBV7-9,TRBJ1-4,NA,CASSLSTGPGEKLFF,TGTGCCAGCAGCTTATCGACAGGGCCGGGGGAAAAACTGTTTTTT